This T cell receptor beta chain appears in the sequencing data of a study of T cells in Graves' hyperthyroidism and ophthalmopathy. At the level of the study: Peripheral blood was taken when the disease was first diagnosed, before any treatment began. Study-wide findings and caveats: A median 6.5 months before onset, the model predicted ophthalmopathy. Also found in blood were most expanded thyroid clonotypes above 0.001. The authors' 13 V-J model separated ophthalmopathy from stable hyperthyroidism.

The CDR3 totals 17 residues. Germline CDR1 and CDR2: DFQATT and SNEGSKA (reference sequence). V gave up 3 bases and J gave up 9 bases, with 29 bases separating them. RNA transcripts gave rise to amplified TCR beta CDR3 regions. The study used the HTBI primer set for a first-round RT-PCR of the TCR CDR3. TCRdb reprocessed the multiplex PCR reads via MiXCR and lists one record per CDR3 protein. This sample has more than 450,000 distinct CDR3 sequences; just under 20% occur once, and the top ten carry roughly 44%. This clonotype was detected a few times. The antigen is not known. The sequenced sample was blood. J is TRBJ2-5 and V is TRBV20-1; D tentatively fits TRBD1 or TRBD2 (6 bases each). The receptor was derived from a man aged 40-49 years with Graves' ophthalmopathy. The chain's CDR3 is CSASVGQGSRGGEAQYF. The CDR3 coding sequence is TGCAGTGCTAGCGTGGGACAAGGTTCCCGAGGAGGGGAGGCCCAGTACTTC.